This T cell receptor (beta chain) is from a study of T and B cells in COVID-19 patients. Blood genomic DNA input for TRB amplification was 250-500 ng. BIOMED2 TRB-A/B primer pools were used in multiplex TRB PCR. TCRdb re-called the multiplex PCR reads with MiXCR, one entry per CDR3 protein. The data show about 14,000 distinct CDR3 sequences, around 30% seen once. By sample fraction, this clonotype is medium-sized. With 0 bases removed from V and 7 bases from J, the gap between germline ends came to 13 bases. In germline, CDR1 is PRHDT, CDR2 FYEKMQ (reference sequence). This CDR3 spans 15 amino acids. The TCR originated in a human donor who had recovered from COVID-19. The chain links TRBV13 to TRBJ2-1, with D maybe TRBD1 (5 bases). Sequencing used blood. CDR3 sequence: CASSLGDKVMNEQFF. CDR3 nucleotides: TGTGCCAGCAGCTTAGGGGACAAGGTAATGAATGAGCAGTTCTTC. The variable domain in full, completed from reference TRBV13 and TRBJ2-1, reads AAGVIQSPRHLIKEKRETATLKCYPIPRHDTVYWYQQGPGQDPQFLISFYEKMQSDKGSIPDRFSAQQFSDYHSELNMSSLELGDSALYFCASSLGDKVMNEQFFGPGTRLTVL.